This T cell receptor beta chain was recovered during a study of blood T cell repertoires in COVID-19. Turning to the study itself: The study drew acute and convalescent COVID-19 samples from the United States, Italy and Spain. Sources were T cells, B-cell-depleted T cells, or PBMCs; the material itself was cDNA or gDNA.

Original data processing: Amplification with reference gene primers provided the estimates of nucleated cell counts. Here immunoSEQ multiplex PCR was the method, and the copy in TCRdb shows in-frame clones only, minus some. Clonal size and the V and J genes are those of that table, whereas D and trimming came from the DNA. The top ten clones hold approximately 1.2% of a sample with more than 300,000 clones, approximately 82% of them seen once. Germline assignment: CDR1 KGHSH and CDR2 LQKENI. This CDR3 contains 12 residues. V lost 5 bases and J lost 6, with 9 bases in between. The chain links TRBV18 to TRBJ2-3, with D unclear. The receptor comes from a woman aged 45-60 years with acute or convalescent COVID-19. The material sequenced was peripheral blood. The CDR3 sequence: CASSVSSDTQYF. CDR3 DNA sequence: TGTGCCAGCTCAGTATCCTCGGATACGCAGTATTTT.